This T cell receptor beta chain was profiled in a study of PD-1 blockade in classical Hodgkin lymphoma. Study-level results: Baseline TCR diversity was reportedly lower in newly diagnosed patients than in healthy donors. It was reported as lower still in relapsed/refractory patients.

Sequencing used immunoSEQ multiplex PCR; TCRdb keeps in-frame clones, though not all of them. The sample has under 20,000 clones, about 85% seen once; the top ten hold more than 0.9%. Time point here: newly diagnosed, previously untreated cHL patient sample. Thawed PBMCs underwent magnetic negative selection to yield purified CD4+ T cells. Points on this clone: Antigen specificity is unknown.

The sequenced sample consisted of CD4+ T cells from blood. This sequence was found in a human donor with classical Hodgkin lymphoma.

The CDR3 here is CASGLNPTGELFF. DNA of the CDR3: TGTGCTAGTGGTTTAAACCCCACCGGGGAGCTGTTTTTT. This chain connects TRBV12-5 to TRBJ2-2; no reliable D call. The CDR3 has 13 residues. The germline V gene encodes CDR1 LGHNT and CDR2 FRNRAP. The germline V and J ends were trimmed by 3 bases and 4 bases, with 6 bases remaining between them.